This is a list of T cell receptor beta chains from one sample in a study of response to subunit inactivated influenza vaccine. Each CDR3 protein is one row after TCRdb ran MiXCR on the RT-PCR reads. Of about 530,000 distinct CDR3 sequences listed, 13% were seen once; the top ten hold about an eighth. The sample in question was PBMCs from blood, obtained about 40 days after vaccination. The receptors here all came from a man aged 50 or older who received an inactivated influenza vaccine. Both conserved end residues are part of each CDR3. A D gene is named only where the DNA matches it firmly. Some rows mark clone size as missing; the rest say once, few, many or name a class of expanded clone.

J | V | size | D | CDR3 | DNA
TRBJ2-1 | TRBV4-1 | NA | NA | CASSQDRGIWDFNNEQFF | TGCGCCAGCAGCCAAGATCGGGGAATCTGGGACTTTAACAATGAGCAGTTCTTC
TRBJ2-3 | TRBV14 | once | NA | CASSPPGESTDTQYF | TGTGCCAGCAGCCCCCCAGGGGAAAGCACAGATACGCAGTATTTT
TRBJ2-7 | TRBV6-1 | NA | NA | CASSEGRNVYEQYF | TGTGCCAGCAGTGAGGGCCGGAATGTCTACGAGCAGTACTTC
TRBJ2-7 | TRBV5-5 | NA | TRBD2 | CASSPPAGASHEQYF | TGTGCCAGCAGCCCCCCCGCGGGAGCCTCCCACGAGCAGTACTTC
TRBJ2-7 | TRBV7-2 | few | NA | CASSLGQSPSYEQYF | TGTGCCAGCAGCTTAGGTCAAAGCCCGTCCTACGAGCAGTACTTC
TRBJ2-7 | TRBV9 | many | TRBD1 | CASSARQGSYEQYF | TGTGCCAGCAGCGCACGACAGGGCTCCTACGAGCAGTACTTC
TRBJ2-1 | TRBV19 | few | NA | CASSIMAAYNEQFF | TGTGCCAGTAGTATCATGGCAGCCTACAATGAGCAGTTCTTC
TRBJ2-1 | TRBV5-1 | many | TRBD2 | CASSRGGNDYNEQFF | TGCGCCAGCAGCCGGGGAGGGAATGACTACAATGAGCAGTTCTTC
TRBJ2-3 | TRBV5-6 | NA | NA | CASSVDMAQYF | TGTGCCAGCAGCGTGGATATGGCGCAGTATTTT
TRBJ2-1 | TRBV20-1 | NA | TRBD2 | CSAFLGRATEQFF | TGCAGTGCTTTTCTAGGGAGGGCGACGGAGCAGTTCTTC
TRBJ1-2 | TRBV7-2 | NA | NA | CASILDGNYGYTF | TGTGCCAGCATCTTGGACGGGAACTATGGCTACACCTTC
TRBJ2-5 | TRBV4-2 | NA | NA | CASSPIPTGSGETQYF | TGTGCCAGCAGCCCCATCCCGACGGGGTCAGGAGAGACCCAGTACTTC
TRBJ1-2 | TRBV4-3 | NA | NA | CASSQDIGMTNYGYTF | TGCGCCAGCAGCCAAGATATAGGGATGACTAACTATGGCTACACCTTC
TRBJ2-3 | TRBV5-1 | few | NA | CASSLGAGWSDTQYF | TGCGCCAGCAGCTTGGGCGCAGGGTGGTCAGATACGCAGTATTTT
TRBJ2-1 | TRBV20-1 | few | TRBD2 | CSPALAGNNEQFF | TGCAGTCCAGCACTAGCGGGCAACAATGAGCAGTTCTTC
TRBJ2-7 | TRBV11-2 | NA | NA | CASSDIAAAPFSYEQYF | TGTGCCAGCAGCGACATAGCGGCTGCCCCGTTCTCCTACGAGCAGTACTTC
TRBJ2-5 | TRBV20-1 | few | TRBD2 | CSAGASRGGPETQYF | TGCAGTGCCGGGGCTTCGAGGGGAGGGCCAGAGACCCAGTACTTC
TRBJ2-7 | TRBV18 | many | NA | CASSPYRDEQYF | TGTGCCAGCTCACCGTACAGGGACGAGCAGTACTTC
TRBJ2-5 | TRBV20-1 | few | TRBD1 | CRTGGASQYF | TGCAGGACAGGGGGCGCTTCCCAGTACTTC
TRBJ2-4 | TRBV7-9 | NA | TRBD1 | CATQGLQNIQYF | TGTGCCACACAGGGGCTCCAAAACATTCAGTACTTC
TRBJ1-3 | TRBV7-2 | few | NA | CASRRKSGTASGNTIYF | TGTGCCAGCAGACGTAAATCCGGAACAGCCTCTGGAAACACCATATATTTT
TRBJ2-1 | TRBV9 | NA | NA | CASSALRADNEQFF | TGTGCCAGCAGCGCACTCCGGGCCGACAATGAGCAGTTCTTC
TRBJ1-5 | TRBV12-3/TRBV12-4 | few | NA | CASSSAREGNQPQHF | TGTGCCAGCAGTTCCGCCAGGGAGGGCAATCAGCCCCAGCATTTT
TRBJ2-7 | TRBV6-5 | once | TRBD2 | CASSWGLAGQYEQYF | TGTGCCAGCAGTTGGGGACTAGCGGGACAATACGAGCAGTACTTC
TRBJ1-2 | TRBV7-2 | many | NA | CASSLKQAGGYTF | TGTGCCAGCAGCTTAAAACAGGCCGGTGGCTACACCTTC
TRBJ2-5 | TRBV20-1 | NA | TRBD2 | CSARHLAGTYQETQYF | TGCAGTGCTAGGCATCTAGCGGGGACGTACCAAGAGACCCAGTACTTC
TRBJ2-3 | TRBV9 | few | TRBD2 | CASSLHPGLLTDTQYF | TGTGCCAGCAGCTTACACCCGGGACTACTCACAGATACGCAGTATTTT
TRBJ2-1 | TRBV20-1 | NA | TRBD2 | CSARDHSGSSYNEQFF | TGCAGTGCTAGAGACCATAGCGGGAGCTCCTACAATGAGCAGTTCTTC
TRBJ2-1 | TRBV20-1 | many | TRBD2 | CSAAGTSGSNEQFF | TGCAGTGCTGCCGGGACTAGCGGGAGCAATGAGCAGTTCTTC
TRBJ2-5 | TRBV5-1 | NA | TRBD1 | CASGTGGTGTQYF | TGCGCCAGCGGGACAGGGGGTACGGGGACCCAGTACTTC
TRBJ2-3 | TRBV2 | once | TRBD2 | CASSKTSGRADTQYF | TGTGCCAGCAGTAAGACTAGCGGGAGGGCCGATACGCAGTATTTT
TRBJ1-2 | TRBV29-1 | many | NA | CSVPERGTNYGYTF | TGCAGCGTACCCGAGAGGGGCACTAACTATGGCTACACCTTC
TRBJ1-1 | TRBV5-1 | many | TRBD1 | CASSFVSTGMNTEAFF | TGCGCCAGCAGCTTCGTCTCGACAGGGATGAACACTGAAGCTTTCTTT
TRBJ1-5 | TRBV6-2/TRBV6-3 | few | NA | CASSYGVGNQPQHF | TGTGCCAGCAGTTACGGGGTTGGCAATCAGCCCCAGCATTTT
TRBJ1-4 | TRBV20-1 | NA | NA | CSARARADGMLLNGKLFF | TGCAGTGCTAGAGCCCGGGCCGACGGCATGCTTTTGAACGGAAAACTGTTTTTT
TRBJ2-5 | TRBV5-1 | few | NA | CASSSGAGGLLGETQYF | TGCGCCAGCAGCTCCGGTGCAGGGGGACTCCTAGGGGAGACCCAGTACTTC
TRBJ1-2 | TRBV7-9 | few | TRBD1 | CASSSRDRVTSYTF | TGTGCCAGCAGCTCCCGGGACAGGGTAACGAGCTACACCTTC
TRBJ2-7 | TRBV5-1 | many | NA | CASSQDPHRISYEQYF | TGCGCCAGCAGCCAAGATCCCCACAGGATAAGCTACGAGCAGTACTTC
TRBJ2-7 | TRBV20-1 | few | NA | CSAQLGGRDYEQYF | TGCAGTGCTCAATTGGGGGGCAGAGACTACGAGCAGTACTTC
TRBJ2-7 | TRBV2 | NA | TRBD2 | CASSEGVSGYSYEQYF | TGTGCCAGCAGTGAAGGGGTTAGCGGGTACTCCTACGAGCAGTACTTC
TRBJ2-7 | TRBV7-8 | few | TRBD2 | CASSFLGGTTYEQYF | TGTGCCAGCAGCTTTCTCGGGGGGACTACCTACGAGCAGTACTTC
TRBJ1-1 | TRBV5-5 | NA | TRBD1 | CASSLRRQGLEAFF | TGTGCCAGCAGCTTGCGAAGACAGGGCCTTGAAGCTTTCTTT